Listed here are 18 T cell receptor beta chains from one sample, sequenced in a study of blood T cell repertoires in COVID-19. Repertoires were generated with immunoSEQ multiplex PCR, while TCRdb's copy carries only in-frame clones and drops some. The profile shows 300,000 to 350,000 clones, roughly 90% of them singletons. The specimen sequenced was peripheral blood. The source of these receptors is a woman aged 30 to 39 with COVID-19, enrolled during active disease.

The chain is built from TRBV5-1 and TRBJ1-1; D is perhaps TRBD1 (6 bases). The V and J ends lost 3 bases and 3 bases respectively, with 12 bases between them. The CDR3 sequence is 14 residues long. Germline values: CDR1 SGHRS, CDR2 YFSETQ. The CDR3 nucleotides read TGCGCCAGCAGCTCGGGAGGACAGTACACTGAAGCTTTCTTT. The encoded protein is CASSSGGQYTEAFF. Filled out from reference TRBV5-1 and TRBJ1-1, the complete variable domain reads KAGVTQTPRYLIKTRGQQVTLSCSPISGHRSVSWYQQTPGQGLQFLFEYFSETQRNKGNFPGRFSGRQFSNSRSEMNVSTLELGDSALYLCASSSGGQYTEAFFGQGTRLTVV.

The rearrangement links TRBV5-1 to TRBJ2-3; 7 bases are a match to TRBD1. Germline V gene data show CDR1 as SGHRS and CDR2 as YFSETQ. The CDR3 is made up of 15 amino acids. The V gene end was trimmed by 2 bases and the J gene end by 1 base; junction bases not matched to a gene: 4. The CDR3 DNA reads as TGCGCCAGCAGCTTATCCGGGACAGGCACAGATACGCAGTATTTT. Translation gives CASSLSGTGTDTQYF.

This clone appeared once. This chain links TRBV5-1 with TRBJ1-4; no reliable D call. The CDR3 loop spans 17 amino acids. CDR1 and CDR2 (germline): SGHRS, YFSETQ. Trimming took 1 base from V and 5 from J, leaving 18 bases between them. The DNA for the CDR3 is TGCGCCAGCAGCTTGAATAGTGGTGCCGGCGGGAATGAAAAACTGTTTTTT. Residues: CASSLNSGAGGNEKLFF.

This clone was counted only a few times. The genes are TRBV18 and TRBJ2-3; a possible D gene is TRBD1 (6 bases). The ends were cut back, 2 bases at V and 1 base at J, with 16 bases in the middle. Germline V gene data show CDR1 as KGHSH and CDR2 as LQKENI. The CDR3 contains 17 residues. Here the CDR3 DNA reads TGTGCCAGCTCACCATTCCCAGGGGCGGTGGGCACAGATACGCAGTATTTT. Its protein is CASSPFPGAVGTDTQYF.

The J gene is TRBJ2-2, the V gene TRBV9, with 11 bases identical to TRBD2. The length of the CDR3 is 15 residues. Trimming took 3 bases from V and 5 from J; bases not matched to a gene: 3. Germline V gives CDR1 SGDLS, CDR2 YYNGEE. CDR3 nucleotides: TGTGCCAGCAGCGCCATAGCGGGGGGGACCGGGGAGCTGTTTTTT. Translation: CASSAIAGGTGELFF.

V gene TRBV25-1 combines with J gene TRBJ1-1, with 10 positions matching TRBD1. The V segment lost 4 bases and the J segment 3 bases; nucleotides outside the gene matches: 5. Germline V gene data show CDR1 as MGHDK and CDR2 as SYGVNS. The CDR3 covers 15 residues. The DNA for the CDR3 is TGTGCCAGCAGTGCAGCGGGACAGGGGTACACTGAAGCTTTCTTT. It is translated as CASSAAGQGYTEAFF.

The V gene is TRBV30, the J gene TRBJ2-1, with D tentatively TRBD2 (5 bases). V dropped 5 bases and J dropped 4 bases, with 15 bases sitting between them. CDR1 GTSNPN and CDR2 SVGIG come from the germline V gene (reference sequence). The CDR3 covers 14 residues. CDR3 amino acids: CAWDQAARYNEQFF. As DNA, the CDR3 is TGTGCCTGGGACCAAGCGGCCCGTTACAATGAGCAGTTCTTC. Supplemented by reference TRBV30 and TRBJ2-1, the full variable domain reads SQTIHQWPATLVQPVGSPLSLECTVEGTSNPNLYWYRQAAGRGLQLLFYSVGIGQISSEVPQNLSASRPQDRQFILSSKKLLLSDSGFYLCAWDQAARYNEQFFGPGTRLTVL.

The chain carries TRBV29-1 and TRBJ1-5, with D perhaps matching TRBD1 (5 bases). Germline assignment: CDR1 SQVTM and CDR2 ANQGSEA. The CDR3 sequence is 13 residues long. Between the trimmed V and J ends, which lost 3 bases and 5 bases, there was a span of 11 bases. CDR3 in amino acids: CSVEGGRDQPQHF. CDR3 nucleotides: TGCAGCGTTGAGGGGGGAAGGGATCAGCCCCAGCATTTT.

CDR3 sequence reads: CASGLGTGNNSPLHF. The CDR3 nucleotides read TGTGCCAGCGGACTCGGGACAGGGAATAATTCACCCCTCCACTTT. This sequence joins TRBV6-5 and TRBJ1-6, with 9 bases lining up with TRBD1. J lost 5 bases, V lost 8 bases, and 7 bases had no gene match. The CDR3 sequence is 15 residues long. Germline assignment: CDR1 MNHEY and CDR2 SVGAGI.

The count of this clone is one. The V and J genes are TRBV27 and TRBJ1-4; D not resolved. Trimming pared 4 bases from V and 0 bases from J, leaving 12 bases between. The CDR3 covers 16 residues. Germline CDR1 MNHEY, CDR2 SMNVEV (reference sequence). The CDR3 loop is CASSSQTGATNEKLFF. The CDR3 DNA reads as TGTGCCAGCAGTTCCCAGACCGGGGCAACTAATGAAAAACTGTTTTTT.

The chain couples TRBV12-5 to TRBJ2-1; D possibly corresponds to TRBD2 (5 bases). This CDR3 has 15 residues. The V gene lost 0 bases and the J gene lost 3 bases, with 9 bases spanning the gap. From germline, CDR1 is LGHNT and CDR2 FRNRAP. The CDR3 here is CASGLVQGSYNEQFF. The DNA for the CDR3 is TGTGCTAGTGGTTTGGTACAAGGGAGCTACAATGAGCAGTTCTTC.

This chain's CDR3 is CASSWEGANTEAFF. For the CDR3, the DNA is TGTGCCAGCAGCTGGGAGGGTGCGAACACTGAAGCTTTCTTT. The chain links TRBV5-5 to TRBJ1-1; unclear D gene. The CDR3 is 14 amino acids. V shed 3 bases and J shed 1 base, with 10 bases lying between them. The germline V gene encodes CDR1 SGHKS and CDR2 YYEKEE (reference sequence).

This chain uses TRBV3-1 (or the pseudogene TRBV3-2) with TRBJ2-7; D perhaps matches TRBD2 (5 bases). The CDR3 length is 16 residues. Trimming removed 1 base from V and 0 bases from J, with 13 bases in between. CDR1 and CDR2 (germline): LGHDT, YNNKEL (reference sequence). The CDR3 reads CASSQGGVGNSYEQYF. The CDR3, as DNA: TGTGCCAGCAGCCAAGGGGGAGTCGGAAACTCCTACGAGCAGTACTTC.

CDR3 nucleotide sequence: TGCGCCAGCAGCTTGGAGGGGGTCGGGAACACTGAAGCTTTCTTT. It is translated as CASSLEGVGNTEAFF. The chain carries TRBV5-1 and TRBJ1-1, with D possibly being TRBD1 (6 bases). Trimming left V 0 bases short and J 1 base short, with 10 bases between. The CDR3 runs to 15 residues. Germline values: CDR1 SGHRS, CDR2 YFSETQ.

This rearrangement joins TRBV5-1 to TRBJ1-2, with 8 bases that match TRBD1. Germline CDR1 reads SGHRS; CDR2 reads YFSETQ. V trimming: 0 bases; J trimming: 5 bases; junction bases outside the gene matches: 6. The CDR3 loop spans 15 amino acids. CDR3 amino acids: CASSLVGQASYGYTF. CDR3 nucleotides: TGCGCCAGCAGCTTGGTGGGACAGGCCTCATATGGCTACACCTTC.

The CDR3, as DNA: TGTCCTCACAATGAGCAGTTCTTC. It codes for CPHNEQFF. The V gene is TRBV12-2, the J gene TRBJ2-1; the table's D call of TRBD2 was not tested on the DNA. TRBV12-2 is designated a pseudogene. This CDR3 is built from 8 residues.

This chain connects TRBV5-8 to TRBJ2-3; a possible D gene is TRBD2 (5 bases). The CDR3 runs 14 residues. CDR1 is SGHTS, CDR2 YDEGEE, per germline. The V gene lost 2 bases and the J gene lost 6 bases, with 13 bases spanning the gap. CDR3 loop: CASSFGLETDTQYF. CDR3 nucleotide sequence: TGTGCCAGCAGCTTCGGACTCGAGACGGATACGCAGTATTTT.

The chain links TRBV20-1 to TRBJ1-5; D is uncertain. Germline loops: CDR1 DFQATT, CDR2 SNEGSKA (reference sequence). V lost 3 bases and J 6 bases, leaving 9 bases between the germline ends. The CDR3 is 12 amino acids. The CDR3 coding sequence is TGCAGTGCTAGTACCGGGGTTCAGCCCCAGCATTTT. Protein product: CSASTGVQPQHF.